The 10 T cell receptor beta chains reported below all come from one sample, sequenced in a study of CD8 T cells in Susac syndrome. An input of roughly 0.45 to 1 ug of RNA was subjected to reverse transcription using random hexamers. TCRdb used MiXCR to reprocess the immunoSEQ multiplex PCR reads, holding one entry per CDR3 protein. The profile covers tens of thousands of distinct CDR3 sequences, with 85% to 95% appearing a single time and approximately 0.18% taken by the ten largest. Sequences were obtained from CD8+ T cells from PBMCs. These receptors originate from a human donor in good health.

The chain has TRBV7-2 and TRBJ2-3, with 9 bases lining up with TRBD2. Germline-derived CDR1 and CDR2 are SGHTA and FQGNSA. With V trimmed by 5 bases and J by 2 bases, 14 bases remained unmatched. This CDR3 has 18 amino acids. The CDR3 is CASSVHYSAGGDTDTQYF. CDR3 bases: TGTGCCAGCAGCGTACACTACTCCGCGGGGGGGGACACAGATACGCAGTATTTT.

The chain joins TRBV10-3 to TRBJ1-6; D gene uncertain. CDR1 and CDR2 (germline): ENHRY, SYGVKD. This CDR3 is 13 amino acids long. The V gene lost 7 bases and the J gene lost 6 bases, with 10 bases spanning the gap. The CDR3 nucleotides read TGTGCCATCATGGAGGGATTTAATTCACCCCTCCACTTT. It yields the protein CAIMEGFNSPLHF.

J is TRBJ1-5 and V is TRBV6-2 or TRBV6-3; possibly TRBD1 for D (6 bases). Looked up from germline, CDR1 is MNHEY and CDR2 is SVGEGT. Deletions cut 6 bases from V and 1 base from J, with 10 bases between. CDR3 length equals 14 residues. The CDR3 region is CASRLQGSNQPQHF. The DNA of the CDR3 is TGTGCCAGCAGGCTACAGGGAAGCAATCAGCCCCAGCATTTT.

This sequence joins TRBV29-1 and TRBJ2-7; no definite D call. Trimming removed 0 bases from V and 5 bases from J, with 14 bases in between. The germline V gene has CDR1 SQVTM and CDR2 ANQGSEA. CDR3 size: 14 residues. The CDR3 sequence is CSVEDLYPRHEQYF. The CDR3 region has the DNA TGCAGCGTTGAAGATCTTTACCCCCGCCACGAGCAGTACTTC.

In its sample, this clonotype was seen a few times. The gene calls are TRBV5-4 and TRBJ2-7; the match to TRBD1 covers 8 bases. The CDR3 length is 15 residues. Trimming took 0 bases from V and 4 from J; bases not matched to a gene: 6. Germline V CDR1 and CDR2: SGHNT, YYREEE (reference sequence). The CDR3, as DNA: TGTGCCAGCAGCTTGGGGCAGGGGGCTGTATACGAGCAGTACTTC. It translates to CASSLGQGAVYEQYF.

Only one count was recorded for this clonotype. The V and J genes are TRBV6-6 and TRBJ2-2; no clear D. Trimming pared 11 bases from V and 4 bases from J, leaving 14 bases between. Germline CDR1 and CDR2: MNHNY and SVGAGI (reference sequence). The CDR3 covers 13 residues. DNA of the CDR3: TGTGCCGCCGGGTTGCTGACCACCGGGGAGCTGTTTTTT. Translation: CAAGLLTTGELFF.

The chain joins TRBV28 to TRBJ2-5; TRBD1 might be the D (6 bases). This CDR3 comprises 16 residues. Between the trimmed V and J ends, which lost 5 bases and 0 bases, there was a span of 16 bases. Germline lookup yields CDR1 MDHEN and CDR2 SYDVKM. CDR3: CASSLGTPGNQETQYF. The CDR3 nucleotides read TGTGCCAGCAGTCTCGGGACACCGGGGAACCAAGAGACCCAGTACTTC.

V gene TRBV12-5 combines with J gene TRBJ2-7; D remains ambiguous. Germline V CDR1 and CDR2: LGHNT, FRNRAP. The CDR3 is 11 amino acids. The V end was cut by 3 bases, the J end by 4 bases, with 4 bases between. The CDR3, as DNA: TGTGCTAGTGGTTTTGGGTACGAGCAGTACTTC. Its protein product is CASGFGYEQYF.

The chain couples TRBV12-3 or TRBV12-4 to TRBJ2-1; D remains ambiguous. The CDR3 consists of 16 residues. The V end lost 6 bases, the J end lost 8 bases, and 23 bases lay between the germline ends. The CDR3 DNA reads as TGTGCCAGCAGCCCCGCCGGGCTAGATCGGTGGGATGAGCAGTTCTTC. This encodes CASSPAGLDRWDEQFF.

J is TRBJ1-1 and V is TRBV5-1, with 7 bases identical to TRBD1. Germline V gene lookup returns CDR1 SGHRS and CDR2 YFSETQ. The CDR3 length is 15 residues. V dropped 1 base and J dropped 2; count of bases not matched to a gene: 5. CDR3 residues: CASSLWDSTNTEAFF. The CDR3 nucleotides read TGCGCCAGCAGCTTGTGGGACAGCACAAACACTGAAGCTTTCTTT. Using reference TRBV5-1 and TRBJ1-1 for the parts outside the CDR3, the full variable domain is KAGVTQTPRYLIKTRGQQVTLSCSPISGHRSVSWYQQTPGQGLQFLFEYFSETQRNKGNFPGRFSGRQFSNSRSEMNVSTLELGDSALYLCASSLWDSTNTEAFFGQGTRLTVV.